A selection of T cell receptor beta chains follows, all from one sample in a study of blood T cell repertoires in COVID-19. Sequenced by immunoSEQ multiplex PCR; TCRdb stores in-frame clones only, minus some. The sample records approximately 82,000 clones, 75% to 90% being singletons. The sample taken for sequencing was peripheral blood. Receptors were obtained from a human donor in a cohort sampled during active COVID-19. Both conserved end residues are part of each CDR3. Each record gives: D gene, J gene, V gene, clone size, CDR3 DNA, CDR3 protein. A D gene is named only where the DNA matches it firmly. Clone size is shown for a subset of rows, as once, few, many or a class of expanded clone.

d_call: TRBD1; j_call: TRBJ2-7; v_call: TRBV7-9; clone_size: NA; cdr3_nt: TGTGCCAGCAGCTTGTCGGACAGGACATCGAAGCAGTACTTC; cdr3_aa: CASSLSDRTSKQYF
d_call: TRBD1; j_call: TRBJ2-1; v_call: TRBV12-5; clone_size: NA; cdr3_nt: TGTGCTAGTGGTCGCCGGGACAGGGGGCTGGGTAGTGGGATCAATGAGCAGTTCTTC; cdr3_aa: CASGRRDRGLGSGINEQFF
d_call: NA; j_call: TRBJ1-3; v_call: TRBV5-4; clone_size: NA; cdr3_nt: TGTGCCAGCAGGGACTCCACCTCTGGAAACACCATATATTTT; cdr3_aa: CASRDSTSGNTIYF
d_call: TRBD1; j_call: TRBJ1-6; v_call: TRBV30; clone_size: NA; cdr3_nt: TGTGCCTGGACAGGGGGTAGTGCCTATAATTCACCCCTCCACTTT; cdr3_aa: CAWTGGSAYNSPLHF
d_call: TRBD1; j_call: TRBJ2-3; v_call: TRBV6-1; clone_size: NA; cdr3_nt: TGTGCCAGCAGTGACGTGGGACAGGGCACAGATACGCAGTATTTT; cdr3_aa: CASSDVGQGTDTQYF
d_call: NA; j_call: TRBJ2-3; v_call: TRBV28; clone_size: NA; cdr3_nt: TGTGCCAGCAGTTTAAGACAGTATACGCAGTATTTT; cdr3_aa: CASSLRQYTQYF
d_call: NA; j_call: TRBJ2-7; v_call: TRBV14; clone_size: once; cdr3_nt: TGTGCCAGCAGCCAAGGCTTTTACCTAGCAAGAGAGCAGTACTTC; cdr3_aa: CASSQGFYLAREQYF
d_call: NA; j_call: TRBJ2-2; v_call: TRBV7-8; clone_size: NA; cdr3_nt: TGTGCCAGCAGCTTATTTCAGGGGAACACCGGGGAGCTGTTTTTT; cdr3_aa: CASSLFQGNTGELFF
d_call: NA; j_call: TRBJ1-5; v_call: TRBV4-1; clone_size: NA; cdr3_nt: TGCGCCAGCAGCCAAGATTTAGGTATTCGGTTCAGGAATCAGCCCCAGCATTTT; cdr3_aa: CASSQDLGIRFRNQPQHF
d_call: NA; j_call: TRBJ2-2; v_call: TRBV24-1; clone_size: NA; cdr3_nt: TGTGCCACCTCTCCCTCGAACACCGGGGAGCTGTTTTTT; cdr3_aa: CATSPSNTGELFF
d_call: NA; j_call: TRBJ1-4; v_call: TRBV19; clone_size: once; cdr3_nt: TGTGCCAGTAGTAGGCAACCTAATGAAAAACTGTTTTTT; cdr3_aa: CASSRQPNEKLFF
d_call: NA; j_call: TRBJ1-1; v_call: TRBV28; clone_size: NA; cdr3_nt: NA; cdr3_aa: CASSTSTGRNTEAFF
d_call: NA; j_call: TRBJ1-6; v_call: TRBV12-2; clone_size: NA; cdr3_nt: TGTGCAAGTCGCTTATTACAGGGGTCCGTTATTAATTCACCCCTCCACTTT; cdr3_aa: CASRLLQGSVINSPLHF
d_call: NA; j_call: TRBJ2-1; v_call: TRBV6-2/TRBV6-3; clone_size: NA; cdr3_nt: TGTGCCAGCAGTTATGTGTACCCTAGAGGTGATGAGCAGTTCTTC; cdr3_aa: CASSYVYPRGDEQFF
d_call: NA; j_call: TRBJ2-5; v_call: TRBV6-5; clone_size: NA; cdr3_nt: TGTGCCAGCAGCGGGGGGCTAAAGACCCAGTACTTC; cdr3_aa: CASSGGLKTQYF
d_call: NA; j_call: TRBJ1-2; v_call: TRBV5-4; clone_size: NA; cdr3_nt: TGTGCCAGCAGCCCGGGGGGGGTGGCGAACTATGGCTACACCTTC; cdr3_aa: CASSPGGVANYGYTF
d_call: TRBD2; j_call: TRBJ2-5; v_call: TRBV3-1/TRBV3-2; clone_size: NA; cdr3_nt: TGTGCCAGCAGCCACCGGACTAGCGGGGACAAAGAGACCCAGTACTTC; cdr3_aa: CASSHRTSGDKETQYF
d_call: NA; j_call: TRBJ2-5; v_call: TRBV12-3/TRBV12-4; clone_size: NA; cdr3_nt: TGTGCCAGCACCCTGTGGGGCTTCGAGACCCAGTACTTC; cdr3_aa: CASTLWGFETQYF
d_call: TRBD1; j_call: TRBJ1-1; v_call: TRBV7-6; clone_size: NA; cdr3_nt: TGTGCCAGCAGTGATACAGGGGGGTTGGCTGAAGCTTTCTTT; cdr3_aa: CASSDTGGLAEAFF
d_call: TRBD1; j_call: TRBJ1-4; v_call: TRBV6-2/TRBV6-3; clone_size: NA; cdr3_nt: TGTGCCAGCACCCCGGACAGGGAAAAACTGTTTTTT; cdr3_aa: CASTPDREKLFF
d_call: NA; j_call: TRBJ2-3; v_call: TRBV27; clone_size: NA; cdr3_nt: TGTGCCAGCAGATTCGAGGGGGTGGGGGCGGATACGCAGTATTTT; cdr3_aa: CASRFEGVGADTQYF
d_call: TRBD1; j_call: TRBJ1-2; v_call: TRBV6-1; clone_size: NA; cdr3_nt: TGTGCCAGCAGTGACAGGGGGCCCTATGGCTACACCTTC; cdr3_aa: CASSDRGPYGYTF
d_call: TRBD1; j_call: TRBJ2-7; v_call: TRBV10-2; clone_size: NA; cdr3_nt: TGCGCCAGCAGTGCCTTACCGGGACAGGGCTCCTACGAGCAGTACTTC; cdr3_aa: CASSALPGQGSYEQYF
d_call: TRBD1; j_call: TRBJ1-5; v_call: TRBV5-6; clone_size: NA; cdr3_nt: TGTGCCAGCAGCTTGGGGTGGACAGGGGTGACAGCCCAGCATTTT; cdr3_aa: CASSLGWTGVTAQHF
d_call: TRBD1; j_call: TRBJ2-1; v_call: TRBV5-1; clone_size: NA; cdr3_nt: TGCGCCAGCAGCTTGTCACAGGGGGCGCACAATGAGCAGTTCTTC; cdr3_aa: CASSLSQGAHNEQFF
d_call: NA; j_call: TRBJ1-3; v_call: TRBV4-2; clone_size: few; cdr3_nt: TGTGCCAGCAGCCACGGGGGACCGATCTCTGGAAACACCATATATTTT; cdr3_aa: CASSHGGPISGNTIYF
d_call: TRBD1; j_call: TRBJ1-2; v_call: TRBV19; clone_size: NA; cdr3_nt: TGTGCCAGTAGTATACATCGGACAGGGAACTATGGCTACACCTTC; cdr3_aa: CASSIHRTGNYGYTF
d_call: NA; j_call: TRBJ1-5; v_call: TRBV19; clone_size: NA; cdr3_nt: TGTGCCAGTAGTGTCACAGGGATAAAATTCGATCAGCCCCAGCATTTT; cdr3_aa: CASSVTGIKFDQPQHF
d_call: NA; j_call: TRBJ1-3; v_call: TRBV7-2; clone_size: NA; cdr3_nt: TGTGCCAGCAGCTTGGACTATTCAGGAAACACCATATATTTT; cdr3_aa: CASSLDYSGNTIYF
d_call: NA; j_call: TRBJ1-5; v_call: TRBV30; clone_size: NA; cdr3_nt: TGTGCCTGGAGTGTCAGGGGTGGGCGGATGCCCCAGCATTTT; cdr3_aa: CAWSVRGGRMPQHF
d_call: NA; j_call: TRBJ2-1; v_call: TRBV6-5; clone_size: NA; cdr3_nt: TGTGCCAGCAGGGGAAGAGACAGAAATACCAATGAGCAGTTCTTC; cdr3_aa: CASRGRDRNTNEQFF
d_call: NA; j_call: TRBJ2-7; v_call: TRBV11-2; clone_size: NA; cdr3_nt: TGTGCCAGCAGCGCGGGACGGAGGCTACACGAGCAGTACTTC; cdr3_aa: CASSAGRRLHEQYF
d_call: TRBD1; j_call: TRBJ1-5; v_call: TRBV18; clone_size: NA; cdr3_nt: TGTGCCAGCTCACTGGACAGGCTAAGCAATCAGCCCCAGCATTTT; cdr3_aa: CASSLDRLSNQPQHF
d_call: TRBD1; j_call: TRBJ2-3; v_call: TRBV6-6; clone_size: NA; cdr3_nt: TGTGCCAGCAGTTACCAGGACAGGGGAACAGATACGCAGTATTTT; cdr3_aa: CASSYQDRGTDTQYF
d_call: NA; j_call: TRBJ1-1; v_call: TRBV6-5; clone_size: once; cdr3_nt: TGTGCCAGCAGATGGCGGGGTACTGCTGAAGCTTTCTTT; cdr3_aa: CASRWRGTAEAFF
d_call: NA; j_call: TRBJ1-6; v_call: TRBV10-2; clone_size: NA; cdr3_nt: TGCGCCAGCAGTGAGTCGCCCAGGGATAATTCACCCCTCCACTTT; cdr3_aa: CASSESPRDNSPLHF
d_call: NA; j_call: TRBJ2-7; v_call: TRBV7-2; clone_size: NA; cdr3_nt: TGTGCCAGCAGCGGTGGTCGGACAGACAGAGGCGAGCAGTACTTC; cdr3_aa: CASSGGRTDRGEQYF
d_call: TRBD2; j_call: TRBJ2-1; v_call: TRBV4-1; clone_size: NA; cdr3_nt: TGCGCCAGCAGGGCAGGACTAGCGGGGTCGAATGAGCAGTTCTTC; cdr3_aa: CASRAGLAGSNEQFF
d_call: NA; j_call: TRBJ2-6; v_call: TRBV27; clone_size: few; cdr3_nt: TGTGCCAGCAGTCCCAGGGGATCTGGGGCCAACGTCCTGACTTTC; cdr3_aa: CASSPRGSGANVLTF
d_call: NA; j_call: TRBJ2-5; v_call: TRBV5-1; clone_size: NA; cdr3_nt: TGCGCCAGCAGCTTGTTGGGGGCGCGGGAGACCCAGTACTTC; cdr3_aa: CASSLLGARETQYF
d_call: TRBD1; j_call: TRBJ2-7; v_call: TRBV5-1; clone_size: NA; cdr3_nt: TGCGCCAGCAGCAGATCAGACCAACAGGGGCCTTCCTACGAGCAGTACTTC; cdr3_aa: CASSRSDQQGPSYEQYF
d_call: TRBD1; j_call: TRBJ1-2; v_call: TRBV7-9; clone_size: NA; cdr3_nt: TGTGCCAGCAGCTTAGGACAGGGGGACCACTATGGCTACACCTTC; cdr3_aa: CASSLGQGDHYGYTF